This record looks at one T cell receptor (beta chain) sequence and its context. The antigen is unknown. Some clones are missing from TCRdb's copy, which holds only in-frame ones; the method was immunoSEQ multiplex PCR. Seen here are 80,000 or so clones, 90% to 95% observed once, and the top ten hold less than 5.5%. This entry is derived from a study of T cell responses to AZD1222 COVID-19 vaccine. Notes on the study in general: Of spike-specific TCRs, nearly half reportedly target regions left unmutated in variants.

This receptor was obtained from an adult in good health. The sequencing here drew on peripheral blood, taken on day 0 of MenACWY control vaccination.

The CDR3 reads CASSPGLAGLDTQYF. The CDR3 bases are TGTGCCAGCAGCCCAGGACTAGCGGGGTTAGATACGCAGTATTTT. The chain employs TRBV5-6 and TRBJ2-3; TRBD2 aligns across 12 bases. Trimming removed 4 bases from V and 5 bases from J; junction bases left unmatched: 5. The CDR3 covers 15 residues. Germline values: CDR1 SGHDT, CDR2 YYEEEE.